These 13 T cell receptor beta chains were all obtained from the same sample, sequenced in a study of blood T cells in healthy people across ages. Combining a sample-barcoded 5' primer with a J-beta primer mix, a second PCR ran for about 7 to 12 cycles. TCRdb reprocessed the 5' RACE reads with MiXCR, giving one entry per CDR3 protein. The sample has over 1,500,000 distinct CDR3 sequences, around half seen once; the top ten hold around 2.1%. The sample comprised blood. Receptor source: a woman aged 40-49 years in good health.

This clonotype was counted only a few times. This CDR3 reads CASSYSTGDTYGYTF. The CDR3 nucleotides are TGTGCCAGCAGTTATTCAACAGGGGACACTTATGGCTACACCTTC. The chain links TRBV28 to TRBJ1-2; 7 nucleotides line up with TRBD1. Germline values: CDR1 MDHEN, CDR2 SYDVKM. Trimming cost V 4 bases and J 5 bases; bases outside gene matches: 10. CDR3 length: 15 residues.

This clonotype was counted only a few times. The chain uses TRBV27 and TRBJ2-1; either TRBD1 or TRBD2 may supply D (6 bases each). Germline CDR1 is MNHEY and CDR2 is SMNVEV (reference sequence). Between the trimmed V and J ends, which lost 0 bases and 14 bases, there was a span of 26 bases. This CDR3 comprises 17 residues. CDR3 sequence (DNA): TGTGCCAGCAGTTTATCTAGCGCTTCGCGGAGGGGGATGCAGGAGTTCTTC. Its protein product is CASSLSSASRRGMQEFF.

The chain links TRBV27 to TRBJ1-4; 7 bases align to TRBD1. The germline V gene encodes CDR1 MNHEY and CDR2 SMNVEV (reference sequence). With 6 bases clipped from V and 4 bases from J, the junction kept 5 bases outside the gene matches. The CDR3 sequence is 14 residues long. The CDR3 nucleotides read TGTGCCAGCAGGAACAGGGGCTTTAATGAAAAACTGTTTTTT. Protein product: CASRNRGFNEKLFF.

This clonotype has just a few counts. This sequence joins TRBV20-1 and TRBJ2-1; 13 nucleotides line up with TRBD2. The CDR3 contains 14 residues. With 6 bases clipped from V and 9 bases from J, the junction kept 8 bases outside the gene matches. The germline gives CDR1 DFQATT, CDR2 SNEGSKA (reference sequence). CDR3 in amino acids: CSAQWTSGGPEQFF. CDR3 sequence (DNA): TGCAGTGCCCAATGGACTAGCGGGGGACCTGAGCAGTTCTTC.

This clonotype was seen a few times. V usage is TRBV10-3 and J usage is TRBJ2-5; perhaps D is TRBD1 or TRBD2 (5 bases each). V lost 3 bases to trimming and J lost 4 bases, with 15 bases between them. CDR1 ENHRY and CDR2 SYGVKD come from the germline V gene. The CDR3 is 15 amino acids. The CDR3 region has the DNA TGTGCCATCAGTGACAGGGCAGGGAGACGAGAGACCCAGTACTTC. Its protein is CAISDRAGRRETQYF.

The rearrangement links TRBV20-1 to TRBJ2-1; 10 bases line up with TRBD2. Germline trimming cut 7 bases from V and 4 bases from J; bases unmatched to any gene: 7. Germline V gives CDR1 DFQATT, CDR2 SNEGSKA (reference sequence). This CDR3 is built from 14 residues. Here the CDR3 reads CSVGRLAGYNEQFF. In nucleotides, the CDR3 is TGCAGTGTTGGCAGACTAGCGGGTTACAATGAGCAGTTCTTC.

This clonotype has only a few counts. CDR3 in DNA: TGTGCCACCAGCAGGGGTGAAAGAGACGGCTACGAGCAGTACTTC. Protein: CATSRGERDGYEQYF. The rearrangement uses TRBV15 and TRBJ2-7; D is undetermined. CDR3 size: 15 residues. Trimming took off 3 bases at V and 3 bases at J, with 15 bases between the two ends. Per the germline V gene, CDR1 is LNHNV and CDR2 is YYDKDF (reference sequence).

The gene calls are TRBV4-3 and TRBJ1-1; weak D call: TRBD1 (5 bases). The CDR3 spans 13 residues. CDR1 is LGHNA, CDR2 YSLEER, per germline. Trimming took 4 bases from V and 7 from J, leaving 13 bases between them. The CDR3 DNA sequence: TGCGCCAGCAGCCCGTCAAGAGGACATGAAGCTTTCTTT. Translation: CASSPSRGHEAFF.

This clonotype was detected a few times. The chain links TRBV28 to TRBJ2-5, with 8 nucleotides matching TRBD1. Germline CDR1 and CDR2: MDHEN and SYDVKM. The CDR3 sequence is 17 residues long. Trimming removed 4 bases from V and 9 bases from J; junction bases left unmatched: 19. The CDR3 spells CASSSPSSGTGARAQYF. CDR3 coding DNA: TGTGCCAGCAGTTCCCCCTCATCCGGGACAGGCGCGAGGGCCCAGTACTTC.

V gene TRBV4-2 combines with J gene TRBJ1-4; no reliable D call. V was trimmed by 4 bases and J by 4 bases, leaving 7 bases between them. CDR3 length: 13 residues. Germline loops: CDR1 LGHNA, CDR2 YNFKEQ. CDR3 amino acids: CASSPPGNEKLFF. For the CDR3, the DNA is TGTGCCAGCAGCCCGCCGGGTAATGAAAAACTGTTTTTT.

This clonotype was observed a handful of times. This chain joins TRBV6-5 and TRBJ2-7, with D uncertain. In germline, CDR1 is MNHEY, CDR2 SVGAGI. Trimming took 2 bases from V and 10 from J, leaving 9 bases between them. This CDR3 has 11 residues. The CDR3, as DNA: TGTGCCAGCAGTTACACGTATTATCAGTACTTC. It codes for CASSYTYYQYF.

The chain is built from TRBV6-1 and TRBJ1-2; D is ambiguous. Trimming took off 2 bases at V and 3 bases at J, with 10 bases between the two ends. This CDR3 spans 14 amino acids. In germline, CDR1 is MNHNS, CDR2 SASEGT. CDR3 residues: CASSETGGDYGYTF. Written as DNA, the CDR3 is TGTGCCAGCAGTGAAACCGGCGGAGACTATGGCTACACCTTC.

The chain employs TRBV5-5 and TRBJ2-4, with D possibly matching TRBD1 (5 bases). The J call could be wrong; TRBJ2-7 is a better fit for the DNA end. The CDR3 totals 14 residues. Germline-derived CDR1 and CDR2 are SGHKS and YYEKEE (reference sequence). CDR3 protein: CASSLWATVDEQYF. The DNA of the CDR3 is TGTGCCAGCAGCTTATGGGCGACAGTAGACGAGCAGTACTTC.